The 17 T cell receptor beta chains presented below share a single source sample, sequenced in a study of blood T cells in healthy people across ages. Together with a sample-barcoded 5' primer, a J-beta primer mix was included in a second PCR lasting about 7 to 11 cycles. TCRdb called the 5' RACE reads again in MiXCR, with one record for every CDR3 protein. The sample contains roughly 2 million distinct CDR3 sequences, 40% to 55% of which appear only once. The sample consisted of blood. The receptors stem from a woman between 40 and 50 years old in good health.

This clonotype has a handful of counts. This chain connects TRBV28 to TRBJ1-5; D is undetermined. The CDR3 is 14 amino acids. CDR1 MDHEN and CDR2 SYDVKM come from the germline V gene. Trimming shortened V by 5 bases and J by 7 bases, and 15 bases separated the two germline ends. CDR3 loop: CASSTPRVGQPQHF. In DNA, the CDR3 is TGTGCCAGCAGTACCCCGAGGGTCGGACAGCCCCAGCATTTT.

As DNA, the CDR3 is TGTGCCAGCAGCTTAGCCGGACAGGCTGGGACGGCACCCCTCCACTTT. Protein: CASSLAGQAGTAPLHF. The J gene is TRBJ1-6, the V gene TRBV11-2, with 7 bases fitting TRBD1. The CDR3 contains 16 residues. The V gene end was trimmed by 1 base and the J gene end by 11 bases; junction bases not matched to a gene: 11. Germline values: CDR1 SGHAT, CDR2 FQNNGV.

This clonotype turned up a few times. This chain links TRBV6-6 with TRBJ2-7, with 7 positions matching TRBD2. The germline gives CDR1 MNHNY, CDR2 SVGAGI (reference sequence). V lost 0 bases, J lost 4 bases, and 6 bases stayed unmatched. This CDR3 has 15 amino acids. The CDR3 loop reads CASSYSRAGEYEQYF. In DNA, the CDR3 is TGTGCCAGCAGTTACTCCAGGGCGGGGGAATACGAGCAGTACTTC.

V usage is TRBV14 and J usage is TRBJ2-1; D gene unclear. The germline V and J ends were trimmed by 4 bases and 7 bases, with 17 bases remaining between them. The CDR3 is 15 residues long. Germline V gives CDR1 SGHDN, CDR2 FVKESK. The CDR3 loop reads CASSPRLSPPNEQFF. DNA of the CDR3: TGTGCCAGCAGCCCTCGTTTGTCCCCACCAAATGAGCAGTTCTTC.

This clonotype has a handful of counts. J is TRBJ2-1 and V is TRBV11-2; D is undetermined. The germline gives CDR1 SGHAT, CDR2 FQNNGV. CDR3 length equals 16 residues. Trimming took off 4 bases at V and 0 bases at J, with 13 bases between the two ends. The chain's CDR3 is CASSSIDGHSYNEQFF. The CDR3 coding sequence is TGTGCCAGCAGCTCAATCGACGGGCACTCCTACAATGAGCAGTTCTTC. Drawing the rest from reference TRBV11-2 and TRBJ2-1, the complete variable domain is EAGVAQSPRYKIIEKRQSVAFWCNPISGHATLYWYQQILGQGPKLLIQFQNNGVVDDSQLPKDRFSAERLKGVDSTLKIQPAKLEDSAVYLCASSSIDGHSYNEQFFGPGTRLTVL.

This clonotype has just a few counts. The chain recombines TRBV24-1 with TRBJ2-1; 8 positions agree with TRBD1. Trimming at V came to 3 bases and at J to 4 bases, leaving 4 bases not matched to a gene. CDR3 size: 15 residues. Per the germline V gene, CDR1 is KGHDR and CDR2 is SFDVKD. CDR3 nucleotide sequence: TGTGCCACCAGTGATCCACAGGGGGGTTACAATGAGCAGTTCTTC. Amino acid sequence: CATSDPQGGYNEQFF.

This clonotype was found a few times. The rearrangement uses TRBV28 and TRBJ2-5; TRBD2 matches at 9 bases. With 3 bases clipped from V and 11 bases from J, the junction kept 10 bases outside the gene matches. The CDR3 has 14 amino acids. CDR1 is MDHEN, CDR2 SYDVKM, per germline. CDR3 coding DNA: TGTGCCAGCAGTTTTCCGGGACTAGCCGTTAGGCAGTACTTC. It yields the protein CASSFPGLAVRQYF.

A remark on this clonotype: One junction end does not reproduce the germline sequence, and a read error may be involved. The rearrangement joins TRBV7-2 to TRBJ2-4; D might be TRBD1 or TRBD2, each matching 6 bases. The J call is uncertain, as TRBJ2-7 better fits the DNA end. The CDR3 extends over 19 amino acids. The germline CDR1 and CDR2 sequences are SGHTA and FQGNSA. Written as DNA, the CDR3 is TGTGCCAGCACCTTAGATAGGGGGGATGTCAGGGTCTTTTCCGACGAGCAGTACTTC. It translates to CASTLDRGDVRVFSDEQYF.

This rearrangement joins TRBV5-1 to TRBJ2-3, with 10 bases fitting TRBD1. The CDR3 length is 16 residues. Per germline, CDR1 SGHRS and CDR2 YFSETQ. V lost 2 bases to trimming and J lost 4 bases; unmatched junction nucleotides: 7. CDR3 in amino acids: CASSFTRDRGPDTQYF. For the CDR3, the DNA is TGCGCCAGCAGCTTTACGCGGGACAGGGGACCAGATACGCAGTATTTT.

The chain combines TRBV3-1 with TRBJ2-1, with TRBD2 matching 7 bases. The trim removed 4 bases at V and 14 bases at J, leaving 11 bases unmatched. CDR1 is LGHDT, CDR2 YNNKEL, per germline (reference sequence). CDR3 size: 13 residues. The CDR3 DNA follows: TGTGCCAGCAGCCGCCCGACCGGGACTAACAAGTTCTTC. This sequence encodes CASSRPTGTNKFF.

The gene calls are TRBV5-4 and TRBJ2-3; 7 bases agree with TRBD2. The germline V gene encodes CDR1 SGHNT and CDR2 YYREEE (reference sequence). With V trimmed by 5 bases and J by 4 bases, 19 bases remained unmatched. The CDR3 is 18 residues long. In nucleotides, the CDR3 is TGTGCCAGCAGAGAGGGCCCGGGGGGAAGAAAGGTCCCAGATACGCAGTATTTT. This encodes CASREGPGGRKVPDTQYF. Combining the CDR3 with reference TRBV5-4 and TRBJ2-3 gives the whole variable domain ETGVTQSPTHLIKTRGQQVTLRCSSQSGHNTVSWYQQALGQGPQFIFQYYREEENGRGNFPPRFSGLQFPNYSSELNVNALELDDSALYLCASREGPGGRKVPDTQYFGPGTRLTVL.

The chain uses TRBV7-8 and TRBJ2-1, with 8 bases identical to TRBD2. From germline, CDR1 is SGHVS and CDR2 FQNEAQ. V was clipped by 1 base and J by 1 base; unmatched bases: 12. CDR3 length: 19 residues. The CDR3 is CASSLGSSGEGGSYNEQFF. CDR3 sequence (DNA): TGTGCCAGCAGCTTAGGGAGTAGCGGGGAAGGAGGATCCTACAATGAGCAGTTCTTC.

This clonotype has just a few counts. The chain carries TRBV2 and TRBJ2-3; 13 bases match TRBD2. The CDR3 spans 16 residues. Trimming removed 3 bases from V and 6 bases from J; junction bases left unmatched: 6. The V gene's germline CDR1 is SNHLY and CDR2 FYNNEI. The chain's CDR3 is CASSEDGTSGADTQYF. The CDR3 region has the DNA TGTGCCAGCAGTGAGGACGGGACTAGCGGGGCTGATACGCAGTATTTT.

The V call is TRBV20-1, the J call TRBJ1-5, with D perhaps matching TRBD1 (5 bases). Trimming pared 1 base from V and 2 bases from J, leaving 21 bases between. Germline values: CDR1 DFQATT, CDR2 SNEGSKA (reference sequence). The CDR3 has 18 amino acids. The CDR3 DNA reads as TGCAGTGCTAGAGTCGTTCCAGGGTTGCTGGGGGGCAATCAGCCCCAGCATTTT. Translated: CSARVVPGLLGGNQPQHF.

Here the CDR3 DNA reads TGTGCCAGCGGCTTACAGGGAACATACAATGAGCAGTTCTTC. Its protein is CASGLQGTYNEQFF. The chain links TRBV27 to TRBJ2-1; perhaps TRBD1 as D (6 bases). The germline CDR1 and CDR2 sequences are MNHEY and SMNVEV (reference sequence). The ends were cut back, 8 bases at V and 4 bases at J, with 15 bases in the middle. The CDR3 covers 14 residues.

The rearrangement uses TRBV20-1 and TRBJ2-4; 8 nucleotides match TRBD2. The J call may be incorrect, as the DNA end agrees better with TRBJ2-7. Germline V gene sequence: CDR1 DFQATT, CDR2 SNEGSKA (reference sequence). This CDR3 contains 12 residues. The CDR3 nucleotides read TGCAGTGCTAAGGGACTAGGATCCGAGCAGTACTTC. It is translated as CSAKGLGSEQYF.

The chain recombines TRBV6-5 with TRBJ2-5; the match to TRBD1 covers 12 bases. CDR3 length: 15 amino acids. V lost 6 bases, J lost 5 bases, and 7 bases stayed unmatched. From germline, CDR1 is MNHEY and CDR2 SVGAGI. CDR3 sequence (DNA): TGTGCCAGCAGATGGGACAGGGGGCTCGGTGAGACCCAGTACTTC. Translated: CASRWDRGLGETQYF.